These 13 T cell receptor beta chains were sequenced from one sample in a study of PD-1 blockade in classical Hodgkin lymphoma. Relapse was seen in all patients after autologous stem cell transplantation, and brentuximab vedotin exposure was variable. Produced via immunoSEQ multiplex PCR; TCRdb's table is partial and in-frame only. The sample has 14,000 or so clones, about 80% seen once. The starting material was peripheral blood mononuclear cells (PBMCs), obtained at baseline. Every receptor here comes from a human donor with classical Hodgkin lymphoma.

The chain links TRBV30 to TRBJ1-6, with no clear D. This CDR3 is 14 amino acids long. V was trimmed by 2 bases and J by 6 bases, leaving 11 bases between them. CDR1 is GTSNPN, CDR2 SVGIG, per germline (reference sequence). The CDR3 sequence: CAWSSGRSNSPLHF. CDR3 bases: TGTGCCTGGAGTTCAGGAAGAAGTAATTCACCCCTCCACTTT.

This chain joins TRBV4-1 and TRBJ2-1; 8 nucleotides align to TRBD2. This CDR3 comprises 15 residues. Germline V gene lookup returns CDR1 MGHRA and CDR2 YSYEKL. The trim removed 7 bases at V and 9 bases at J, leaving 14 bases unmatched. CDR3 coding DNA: TGCGCCAGCACCGAGCGGGGCGGGGGGCCCGTTGAGCAGTTCTTC. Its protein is CASTERGGGPVEQFF.

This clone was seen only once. In DNA, the CDR3 is TGTGCCAGCATCCGTCAGGGACGGGGAGCCTACGAGCAGTACTTC. Protein: CASIRQGRGAYEQYF. The rearrangement links TRBV2 to TRBJ2-7; D assignment may be TRBD1 or TRBD2 (5 bases each). V was cut by 7 bases and J by 2 bases, with 18 bases left in between. The CDR3 covers 15 residues. CDR1 SNHLY and CDR2 FYNNEI come from the germline V gene.

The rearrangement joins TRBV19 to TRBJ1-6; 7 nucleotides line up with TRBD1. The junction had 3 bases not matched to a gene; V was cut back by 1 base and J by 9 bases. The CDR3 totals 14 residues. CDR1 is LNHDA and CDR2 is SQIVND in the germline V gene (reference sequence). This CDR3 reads CASSIGQGASPLHF. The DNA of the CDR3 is TGTGCCAGTAGTATAGGACAGGGTGCTTCACCCCTCCACTTT.

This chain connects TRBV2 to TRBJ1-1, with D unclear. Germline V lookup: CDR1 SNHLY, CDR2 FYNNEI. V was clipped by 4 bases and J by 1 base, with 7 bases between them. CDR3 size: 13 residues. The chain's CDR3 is CASSVERNTEAFF. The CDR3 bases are TGTGCCAGCAGTGTAGAGAGGAACACTGAAGCTTTCTTT.

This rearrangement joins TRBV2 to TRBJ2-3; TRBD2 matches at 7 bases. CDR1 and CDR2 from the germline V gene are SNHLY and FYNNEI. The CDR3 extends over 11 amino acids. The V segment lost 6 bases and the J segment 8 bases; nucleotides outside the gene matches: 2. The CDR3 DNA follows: TGTGCCAGCAGCAGGGAGGGTACGCAGTATTTT. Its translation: CASSREGTQYF.

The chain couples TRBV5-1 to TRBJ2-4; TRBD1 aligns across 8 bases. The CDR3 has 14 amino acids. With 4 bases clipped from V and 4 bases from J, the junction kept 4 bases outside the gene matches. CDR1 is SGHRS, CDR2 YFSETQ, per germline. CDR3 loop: CASSPTGGKNIQYF. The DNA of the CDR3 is TGCGCCAGCAGCCCCACAGGGGGAAAAAACATTCAGTACTTC. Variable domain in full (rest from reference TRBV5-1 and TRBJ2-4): KAGVTQTPRYLIKTRGQQVTLSCSPISGHRSVSWYQQTPGQGLQFLFEYFSETQRNKGNFPGRFSGRQFSNSRSEMNVSTLELGDSALYLCASSPTGGKNIQYFGAGTRLSVL.

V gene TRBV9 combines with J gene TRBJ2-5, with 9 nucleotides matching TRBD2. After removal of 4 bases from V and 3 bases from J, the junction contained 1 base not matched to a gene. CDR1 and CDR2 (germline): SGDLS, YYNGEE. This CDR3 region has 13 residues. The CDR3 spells CASSPSGKETQYF. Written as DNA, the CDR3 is TGTGCCAGCAGCCCTAGCGGGAAAGAGACCCAGTACTTC. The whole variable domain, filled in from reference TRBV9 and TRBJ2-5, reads DSGVTQTPKHLITATGQRVTLRCSPRSGDLSVYWYQQSLDQGLQFLIQYYNGEERAKGNILERFSAQQFPDLHSELNLSSLELGDSALYFCASSPSGKETQYFGPGTRLLVL.

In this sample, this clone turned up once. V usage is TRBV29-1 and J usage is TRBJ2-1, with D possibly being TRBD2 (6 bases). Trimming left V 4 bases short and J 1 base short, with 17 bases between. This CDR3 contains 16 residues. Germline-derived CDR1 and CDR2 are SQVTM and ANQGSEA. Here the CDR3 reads CSVVYLTGVSYNEQFF. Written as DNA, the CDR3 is TGCAGCGTTGTTTATCTGACGGGGGTTTCCTACAATGAGCAGTTCTTC.

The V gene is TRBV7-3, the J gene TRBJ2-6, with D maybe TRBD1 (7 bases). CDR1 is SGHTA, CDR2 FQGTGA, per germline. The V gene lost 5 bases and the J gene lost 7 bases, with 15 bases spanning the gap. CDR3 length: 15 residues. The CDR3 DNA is TGTGCCAGCAGCCCAGGGGGGTCGGGAGCCAACGTCCTGACTTTC. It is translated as CASSPGGSGANVLTF.

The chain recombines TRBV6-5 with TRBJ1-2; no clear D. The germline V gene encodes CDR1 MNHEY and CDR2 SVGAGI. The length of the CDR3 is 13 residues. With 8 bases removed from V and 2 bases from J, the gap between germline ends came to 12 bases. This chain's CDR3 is CASGRTKNYGYTF. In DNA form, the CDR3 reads TGTGCCAGCGGACGGACCAAAAACTATGGCTACACCTTC.

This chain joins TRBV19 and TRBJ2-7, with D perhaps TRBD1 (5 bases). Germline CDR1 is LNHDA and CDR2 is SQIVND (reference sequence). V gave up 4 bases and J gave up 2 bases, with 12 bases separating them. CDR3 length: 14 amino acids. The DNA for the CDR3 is TGTGCCAGTAGTAGTTGGGGCGTCCCCTACGAGCAGTACTTC. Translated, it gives CASSSWGVPYEQYF.

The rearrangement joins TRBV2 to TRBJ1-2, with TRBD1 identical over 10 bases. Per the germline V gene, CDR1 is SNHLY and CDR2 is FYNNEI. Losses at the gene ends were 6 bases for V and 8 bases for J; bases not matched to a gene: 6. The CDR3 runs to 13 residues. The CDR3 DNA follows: TGTGCCAGCAGCTGGACAGGGGGTGACGGCTACACCTTC. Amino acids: CASSWTGGDGYTF.